These 30 T cell receptor beta chains were all obtained from the same sample, sequenced in a study of T cell repertoires in cytomegalovirus infection. TCRdb itself ran the reads through MiXCR, one entry per CDR3 protein. The sample lists hundreds of thousands of distinct CDR3 sequences, roughly a third occurring once. The sample was PBMCs. All receptors come from a human donor in good health (CMV status not recorded). Some clones in this sample may be carry-over from other donors' samples.

The chain uses TRBV30 and TRBJ1-2, with TRBD1 identical over 9 bases. Germline V gives CDR1 GTSNPN, CDR2 SVGIG (reference sequence). Trimming cost V 8 bases and J 4 bases; bases outside gene matches: 8. The CDR3 consists of 13 residues. This chain's CDR3 is CAGSGDRVYGYTF. The CDR3 DNA is TGTGCCGGGTCTGGGGACAGGGTCTATGGCTACACCTTC.

This clonotype was found many times. V and J are TRBV7-8 and TRBJ1-5, with D possibly TRBD1 on 5 matching bases. The CDR3 length is 16 residues. Between the trimmed V and J ends, which lost 2 bases and 4 bases, there was a span of 15 bases. Germline V lookup: CDR1 SGHVS, CDR2 FQNEAQ. This chain's CDR3 is CASSLMWAGSNQPQHF. CDR3 nucleotide sequence: TGTGCCAGCAGCTTAATGTGGGCAGGGAGTAATCAGCCCCAGCATTTT.

This chain connects TRBV6-4 to TRBJ2-5; a weak D match, TRBD1 (6 bases). V lost 7 bases to trimming and J lost 3 bases, with 18 bases between them. The CDR3 has 15 residues. The germline gives CDR1 MRHNA, CDR2 SNTAGT. The CDR3, as DNA: TGTGCCAGCATCCGGGACACCGGGCGGGAAGAGACCCAGTACTTC. Amino acid sequence: CASIRDTGREETQYF.

This clonotype showed up many times. The chain recombines TRBV7-3 with TRBJ1-1; D uncertain. Germline CDR1 is SGHTA and CDR2 is FQGTGA. Trimming removed 4 bases at V and 0 bases at J, with 6 bases between. The CDR3 extends over 13 amino acids. The CDR3 nucleotides read TGTGCCAGCAGCTCAGAAATGAACACTGAAGCTTTCTTT. Protein product: CASSSEMNTEAFF.

This clonotype was detected only a few times. This chain links TRBV7-9 with TRBJ1-5, with 9 bases lining up with TRBD1. The CDR3 is 19 amino acids. The germline gives CDR1 SEHNR, CDR2 FQNEAQ (reference sequence). J was trimmed by 3 bases and V by 1 base; bases with no gene match: 13. CDR3 nucleotides: TGTGCCAGCAGCTTAGGGACGGGTGGACAGGGGCCTTCCAATCAGCCCCAGCATTTT. Translating gives CASSLGTGGQGPSNQPQHF.

The chain recombines TRBV4-2 with TRBJ1-2; the D gene is possibly TRBD1 (5 bases). The ends were cut back, 1 base at V and 1 base at J, with 16 bases in the middle. The CDR3 is 17 amino acids. Germline-derived CDR1 and CDR2 are LGHNA and YNFKEQ. CDR3 sequence (DNA): TGTGCCAGCAGCCAAGTCTTGGGGCAGACTTTTAACTATGGCTACACCTTC. It encodes CASSQVLGQTFNYGYTF.

The gene calls are TRBV5-6 and TRBJ1-5; D not certain. The V end was cut by 0 bases, the J end by 6 bases, with 10 bases between. The length of the CDR3 is 14 residues. Germline V lookup: CDR1 SGHDT, CDR2 YYEEEE. The CDR3 loop reads CASSLATGSQPQHF. DNA for the CDR3: TGTGCCAGCAGCTTGGCTACGGGGTCTCAGCCCCAGCATTTT. Filled out from reference TRBV5-6 and TRBJ1-5, the complete variable domain reads DAGVTQSPTHLIKTRGQQVTLRCSPKSGHDTVSWYQQALGQGPQFIFQYYEEEERQRGNFPDRFSGHQFPNYSSELNVNALLLGDSALYLCASSLATGSQPQHFGDGTRLSIL.

In the case of this clonotype: Given a much more abundant clone one base away, this may be a read error. The genes are TRBV9 and TRBJ1-2, with D unresolved. This CDR3 contains 14 residues. Germline lookup yields CDR1 SGDLS and CDR2 YYNGEE. The CDR3: CAISVAGPSYGYTF. In nucleotides, the CDR3 is TGTGCCATCAGCGTAGCCGGGCCTTCCTATGGCTACACCTTC.

This clonotype was counted a few times. The chain carries TRBV7-6 and TRBJ2-2, with D perhaps TRBD1 (5 bases). The CDR3 loop spans 16 amino acids. Germline assignment: CDR1 SGHVS and CDR2 FNYEAQ. Trimming pared 1 base from V and 3 bases from J, leaving 12 bases between. The CDR3 DNA follows: TGTGCCAGCAGCTTAGGTGGGCAGGGATACACCGGGGAGCTGTTTTTT. Translated: CASSLGGQGYTGELFF.

The genes are TRBV6-2 or TRBV6-3 and TRBJ2-7; 12 nucleotides align to TRBD2. Germline CDR1 and CDR2: MNHEY and SVGEGT. This CDR3 spans 17 amino acids. The V gene end was trimmed by 0 bases and the J gene end by 0 bases; junction bases not matched to a gene: 3. The CDR3 DNA sequence: TGTGCCAGCAGTTACTCGATGACTAGCGGGAGCTCCTACGAGCAGTACTTC. It is translated as CASSYSMTSGSSYEQYF.

This clonotype was seen more than once but under ten times. This chain links TRBV4-2 with TRBJ2-7, with 15 positions matching TRBD2. V trimming: 4 bases; J trimming: 6 bases; junction bases outside the gene matches: 7. Germline V CDR1 and CDR2: LGHNA, YNFKEQ. The CDR3 consists of 16 residues. This CDR3 reads CASSRALGLAGGEQYF. In DNA, the CDR3 is TGTGCCAGCAGCCGCGCCTTGGGACTAGCGGGAGGCGAGCAGTACTTC.

The genes are TRBV19 and TRBJ1-5; D ambiguous. Trimming took 6 bases from V and 2 from J, leaving 14 bases between them. CDR1 LNHDA and CDR2 SQIVND come from the germline V gene (reference sequence). CDR3 length equals 15 residues. CDR3 DNA sequence: TGTGCCAGTAGGGCACCGACTGTTGGCAATCAGCCCCAGCATTTT. Protein: CASRAPTVGNQPQHF.

Ten or more counts support this clonotype. The CDR3 region is CASSPRTGVSTNEKLFF. The CDR3 DNA follows: TGTGCCAGCAGCCCCCGGACAGGGGTGTCGACTAATGAAAAACTGTTTTTT. The rearrangement links TRBV7-8 to TRBJ1-4; 9 bases align to TRBD1. The trim removed 5 bases at V and 2 bases at J, leaving 9 bases unmatched. The CDR3 is made up of 17 amino acids. Germline V lookup: CDR1 SGHVS, CDR2 FQNEAQ.

This clonotype was counted a few times. The chain recombines TRBV4-1 with TRBJ2-7, with TRBD2 matching over 14 bases. V trimming: 1 base; J trimming: 4 bases; junction bases outside the gene matches: 6. This CDR3 comprises 17 residues. Germline-derived CDR1 and CDR2 are MGHRA and YSYEKL. The CDR3 reads CASSQVLRTSGGYEQYF. The DNA for the CDR3 is TGCGCCAGCAGCCAAGTCCTCAGGACTAGCGGGGGGTACGAGCAGTACTTC.

The chain couples TRBV4-1 to TRBJ2-3; no clear D. V lost 3 bases and J lost 4, with 8 bases in between. Germline CDR1 reads MGHRA; CDR2 reads YSYEKL. This CDR3 contains 13 residues. CDR3 residues: CASSHTEADTQYF. The CDR3 coding sequence is TGCGCCAGCAGCCATACAGAGGCAGATACGCAGTATTTT.

This clonotype was detected only a few times. The chain carries TRBV13 and TRBJ2-1; TRBD2 matches 9 bases. The CDR3 runs to 13 residues. Germline V CDR1 and CDR2: PRHDT, FYEKMQ (reference sequence). With 5 bases clipped from V and 14 bases from J, the junction kept 10 bases outside the gene matches. The CDR3 here is CASSLTRGGGKFF. In DNA form, the CDR3 reads TGTGCCAGCAGCCTGACGCGGGGGGGCGGGAAGTTCTTC.

The chain links TRBV6-8 to TRBJ2-7; D possibly corresponds to TRBD1 (5 bases). This CDR3 has 13 residues. In germline, CDR1 is MNHGY, CDR2 SAAAGT. Trimming pared 9 bases from V and 2 bases from J, leaving 14 bases between. The CDR3 is CASGDGATYEQYF. The CDR3 DNA sequence: TGTGCCAGTGGGGATGGGGCTACCTACGAGCAGTACTTC.

Only a few counts were recorded for this clonotype. The chain uses TRBV6-1 and TRBJ2-4, with TRBD1 identical over 8 bases. The V gene end was trimmed by 4 bases and the J gene end by 8 bases; junction bases not matched to a gene: 4. Germline V gives CDR1 MNHNS, CDR2 SASEGT. There are 13 residues in the CDR3. The CDR3 nucleotides are TGTGCCAGCAGTGGACAGGGGTCGGACATTCAGTACTTC. Its protein product is CASSGQGSDIQYF.

This chain links TRBV27 with TRBJ2-7, with 9 bases that match TRBD2. V dropped 4 bases and J dropped 4; count of bases not matched to a gene: 2. The CDR3 spans 13 residues. From germline, CDR1 is MNHEY and CDR2 SMNVEV (reference sequence). CDR3 nucleotides: TGTGCCAGCAGTTGGCGGGAGGGGTACGAGCAGTACTTC. Its translation: CASSWREGYEQYF.

The CDR3 DNA sequence: TGTGCCAGCAGCACCAGACTAGGAGGGCCGGGTGGGGAGCTGTTTTTT. The encoded protein is CASSTRLGGPGGELFF. The J gene is TRBJ2-2, the V gene TRBV5-4, with D possibly matching TRBD2 (6 bases). This CDR3 is 16 amino acids long. Per germline, CDR1 SGHNT and CDR2 YYREEE (reference sequence). V was pared by 4 bases and J by 8 bases, with 21 bases between.

The sample holds many counts of this clonotype. This chain links TRBV28 with TRBJ1-1; 8 positions match TRBD1. The ends lost 6 bases at V and 11 bases at J; junction bases unmatched: 8. Germline V lookup: CDR1 MDHEN, CDR2 SYDVKM. CDR3 length equals 12 residues. CDR3 residues: CASSKGQGYAFF. For the CDR3, the DNA is TGTGCCAGCAGCAAAGGACAGGGATACGCTTTCTTT.

The chain carries TRBV28 and TRBJ1-1; D is unclear. The germline V gene encodes CDR1 MDHEN and CDR2 SYDVKM. The CDR3 spans 15 residues. V lost 4 bases to trimming and J lost 0 bases, with 12 bases between them. In nucleotides, the CDR3 is TGTGCCAGCAGTTCCAAGGGTGGTTTGAACACTGAAGCTTTCTTT. It is translated as CASSSKGGLNTEAFF.

This clonotype was seen only a few times. The chain joins TRBV7-8 to TRBJ2-1; TRBD2 aligns across 8 bases. The junction had 6 bases not matched to a gene; V was cut back by 5 bases and J by 0 bases. The CDR3 length is 16 residues. Per germline, CDR1 SGHVS and CDR2 FQNEAQ. CDR3 sequence: CASSMKSGSSYNEQFF. The CDR3 region has the DNA TGTGCCAGCAGCATGAAAAGCGGGAGCTCCTACAATGAGCAGTTCTTC.

V is TRBV6-2 or TRBV6-3 and J is TRBJ1-1; 10 nucleotides align to TRBD1. The CDR3 loop spans 15 amino acids. V lost 5 bases, J lost 2 bases, and 5 bases stayed unmatched. Germline CDR1 MNHEY, CDR2 SVGEGT. The CDR3 loop is CASSERTGGNTEAFF. The CDR3 DNA is TGTGCCAGCAGTGAAAGGACAGGGGGAAACACTGAAGCTTTCTTT.

This clonotype has only a few counts. This chain uses TRBV7-9 with TRBJ2-3; D perhaps matches TRBD1 (5 bases). The CDR3 totals 15 residues. Looked up from germline, CDR1 is SEHNR and CDR2 is FQNEAQ (reference sequence). V was clipped by 1 base and J by 2 bases, with 10 bases between them. Written as DNA, the CDR3 is TGTGCCAGCAGCTTAGAGGGGTTTTACACAGATACGCAGTATTTT. It codes for CASSLEGFYTDTQYF.

In its sample, this clonotype was seen a few times. The chain joins TRBV9 to TRBJ2-2, with D maybe TRBD1 (5 bases). V was cut by 0 bases and J by 3 bases, with 9 bases left in between. CDR3 size: 15 residues. Germline CDR1 reads SGDLS; CDR2 reads YYNGEE. CDR3 amino acids: CASSVAGRDTGELFF. CDR3 DNA sequence: TGTGCCAGCAGCGTAGCAGGCAGGGACACCGGGGAGCTGTTTTTT.

This clonotype was picked up a small number of times. This chain connects TRBV7-8 to TRBJ2-1, with D possibly called TRBD1 or TRBD2 (5 bases each). Germline CDR1 and CDR2: SGHVS and FQNEAQ. The CDR3 sequence is 13 residues long. V lost 6 bases and J 12 bases, leaving 18 bases between the germline ends. CDR3 in DNA: TGTGCCAGCAGTACGTCCGGGACCCCTATGCAGTTCTTC. It codes for CASSTSGTPMQFF. Full variable domain (rest looked up from reference TRBV7-8 and TRBJ2-1): GAGVSQSPRYKVAKRGQDVALRCDPISGHVSLFWYQQALGQGPEFLTYFQNEAQLDKSGLPSDRFFAERPEGSVSTLKIQRTQQEDSAVYLCASSTSGTPMQFFGPGTRLTVL.

The table lists this clonotype with a few counts. This chain joins TRBV7-9 and TRBJ1-6; unclear D gene. V was trimmed by 2 bases and J by 8 bases, leaving 4 bases between them. The germline V gene encodes CDR1 SEHNR and CDR2 FQNEAQ (reference sequence). The CDR3 loop spans 12 amino acids. The CDR3 DNA sequence: TGTGCCAGCAGCTTACGGGATTCACCCCTCCACTTT. It yields the protein CASSLRDSPLHF. The full variable domain, rest sourced from reference TRBV7-9 and TRBJ1-6, is DTGVSQNPRHKITKRGQNVTFRCDPISEHNRLYWYRQTLGQGPEFLTYFQNEAQLEKSRLLSDRFSAERPKGSFSTLEIQRTEQGDSAMYLCASSLRDSPLHFGNGTRLTVT.

The chain combines TRBV12-3 or TRBV12-4 with TRBJ1-1; tentative D call: TRBD1 (6 bases). Trimming took 1 base from V and 3 from J, leaving 12 bases between them. The CDR3 runs to 15 residues. The CDR3 sequence is CASSLDWGADTEAFF. CDR3 bases: TGTGCCAGCAGTTTAGACTGGGGGGCAGACACTGAAGCTTTCTTT.

About this clonotype: Germline is not matched at one junction end, which may reflect a read error. The rearrangement uses TRBV7-8 and TRBJ1-2, with D perhaps matching TRBD1 (5 bases). The CDR3 extends over 16 amino acids. Germline V gives CDR1 SGHVS, CDR2 FQNEAQ. CDR3 residues: CASSPGYDVVDYGYPF. The CDR3 bases are TGTGCCAGCAGCCCAGGGTATGACGTCGTTGACTATGGCTACCCCTTC.